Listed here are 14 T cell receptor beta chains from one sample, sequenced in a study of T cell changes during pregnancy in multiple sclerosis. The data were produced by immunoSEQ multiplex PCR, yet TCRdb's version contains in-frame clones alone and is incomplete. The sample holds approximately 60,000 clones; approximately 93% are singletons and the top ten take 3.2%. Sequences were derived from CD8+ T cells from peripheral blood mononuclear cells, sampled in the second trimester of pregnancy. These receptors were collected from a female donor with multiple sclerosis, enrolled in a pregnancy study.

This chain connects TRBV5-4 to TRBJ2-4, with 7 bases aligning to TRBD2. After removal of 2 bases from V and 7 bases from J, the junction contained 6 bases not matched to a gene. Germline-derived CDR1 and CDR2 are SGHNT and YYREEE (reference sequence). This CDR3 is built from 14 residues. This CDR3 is CASSFYTSENIQYF. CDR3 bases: TGTGCCAGCAGCTTCTACACTAGCGAGAACATTCAGTACTTC.

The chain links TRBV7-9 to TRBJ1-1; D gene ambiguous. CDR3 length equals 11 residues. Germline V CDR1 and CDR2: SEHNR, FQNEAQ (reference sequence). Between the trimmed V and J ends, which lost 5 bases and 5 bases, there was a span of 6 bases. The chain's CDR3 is CASSLKTEAFF. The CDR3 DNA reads TGTGCCAGCAGCCTAAAAACTGAAGCTTTCTTT.

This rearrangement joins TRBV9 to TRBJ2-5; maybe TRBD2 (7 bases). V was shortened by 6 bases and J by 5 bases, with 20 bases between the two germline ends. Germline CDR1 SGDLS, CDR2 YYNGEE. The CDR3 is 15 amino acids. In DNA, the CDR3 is TGTGCCAGCACCCTTGAGGGGGGGTCAGGGGAGACCCAGTACTTC. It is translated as CASTLEGGSGETQYF.

The CDR3 spells CASSSTGNPYEQYF. CDR3 sequence (DNA): TGTGCCAGCAGCTCTACAGGGAACCCCTACGAGCAGTACTTC. The chain couples TRBV13 to TRBJ2-7, with D possibly matching TRBD1 (6 bases). The CDR3 covers 14 residues. CDR1 is PRHDT, CDR2 FYEKMQ, per germline (reference sequence). The germline V and J ends were trimmed by 4 bases and 2 bases, with 12 bases remaining between them.

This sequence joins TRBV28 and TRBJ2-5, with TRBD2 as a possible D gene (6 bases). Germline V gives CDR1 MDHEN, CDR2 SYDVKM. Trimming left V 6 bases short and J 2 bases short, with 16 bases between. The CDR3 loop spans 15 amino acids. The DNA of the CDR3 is TGTGCCAGCAGGGGCCGTGGGGACTTACAAGAGACCCAGTACTTC. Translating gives CASRGRGDLQETQYF. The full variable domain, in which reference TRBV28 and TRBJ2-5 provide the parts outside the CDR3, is DVKVTQSSRYLVKRTGEKVFLECVQDMDHENMFWYRQDPGLGLRLIYFSYDVKMKEKGDIPEGYSVSREKKERFSLILESASTNQTSMYLCASRGRGDLQETQYFGPGTRLLVL.

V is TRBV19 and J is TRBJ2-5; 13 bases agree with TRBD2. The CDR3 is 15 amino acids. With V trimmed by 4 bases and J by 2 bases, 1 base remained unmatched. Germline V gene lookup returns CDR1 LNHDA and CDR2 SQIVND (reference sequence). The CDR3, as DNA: TGTGCCAGTAGTACACTAGCGGGAGGGCAAGAGACCCAGTACTTC. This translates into CASSTLAGGQETQYF.

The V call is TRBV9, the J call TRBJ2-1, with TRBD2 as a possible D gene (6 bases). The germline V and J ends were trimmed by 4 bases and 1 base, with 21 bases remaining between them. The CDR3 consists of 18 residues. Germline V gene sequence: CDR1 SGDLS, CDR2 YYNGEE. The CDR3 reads CASSSNPTLAESYNEQFF. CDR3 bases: TGTGCCAGCAGCTCGAACCCCACCTTAGCGGAGTCCTACAATGAGCAGTTCTTC.

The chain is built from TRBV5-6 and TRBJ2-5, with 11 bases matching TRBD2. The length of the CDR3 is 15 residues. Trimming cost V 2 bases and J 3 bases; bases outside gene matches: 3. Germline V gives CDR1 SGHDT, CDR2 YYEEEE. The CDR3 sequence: CASSLILAGEETQYF. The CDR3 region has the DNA TGTGCCAGCAGCTTAATACTAGCGGGAGAAGAGACCCAGTACTTC.

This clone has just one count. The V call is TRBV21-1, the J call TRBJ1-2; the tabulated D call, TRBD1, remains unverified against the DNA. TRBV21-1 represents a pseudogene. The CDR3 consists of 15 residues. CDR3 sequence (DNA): TGTGCCAGCACTATTTGGACAGGGGGATACTATGGCTACACCTTC. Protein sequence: CASTIWTGGYYGYTF.

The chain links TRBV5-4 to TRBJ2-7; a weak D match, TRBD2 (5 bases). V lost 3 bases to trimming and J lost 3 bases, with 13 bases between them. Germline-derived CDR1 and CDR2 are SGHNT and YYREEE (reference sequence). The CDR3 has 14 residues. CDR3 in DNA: TGTGCCAGCAGCTATTCCGGGGTCCTCTACGAGCAGTACTTC. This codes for CASSYSGVLYEQYF.

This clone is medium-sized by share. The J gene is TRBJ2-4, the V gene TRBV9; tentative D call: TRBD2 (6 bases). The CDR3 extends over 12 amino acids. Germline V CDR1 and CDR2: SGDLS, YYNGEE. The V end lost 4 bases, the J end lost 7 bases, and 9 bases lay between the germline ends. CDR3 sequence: CASSPGGNIQYF. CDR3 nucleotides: TGTGCCAGCAGCCCTGGGGGGAACATTCAGTACTTC.

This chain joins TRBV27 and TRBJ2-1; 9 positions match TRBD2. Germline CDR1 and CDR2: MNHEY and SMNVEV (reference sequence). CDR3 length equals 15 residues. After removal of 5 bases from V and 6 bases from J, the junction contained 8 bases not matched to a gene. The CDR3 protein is CASSPLAGGGNEQFF. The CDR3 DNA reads TGTGCCAGCAGTCCCTTGGCGGGAGGGGGCAATGAGCAGTTCTTC.

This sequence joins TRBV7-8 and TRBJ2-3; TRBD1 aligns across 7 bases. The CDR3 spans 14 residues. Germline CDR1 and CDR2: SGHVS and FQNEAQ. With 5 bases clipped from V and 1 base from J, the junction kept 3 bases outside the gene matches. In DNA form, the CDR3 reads TGTGCCAGCAGCATAGGACAGGGCACAGATACGCAGTATTTT. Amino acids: CASSIGQGTDTQYF.

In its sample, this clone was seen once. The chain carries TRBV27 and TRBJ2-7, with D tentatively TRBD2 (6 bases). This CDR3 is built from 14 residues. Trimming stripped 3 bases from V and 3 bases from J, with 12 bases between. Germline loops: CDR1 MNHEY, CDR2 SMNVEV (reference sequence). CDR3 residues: CASSFSGGGYEQYF. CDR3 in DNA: TGTGCCAGCAGTTTCTCCGGGGGAGGCTACGAGCAGTACTTC.